Listed below are T cell receptor beta chains from one sample, sequenced in a study of identical twins. TCRdb passed the 5' RACE reads through MiXCR, listing each CDR3 protein once. The sample holds 500,000 to 550,000 distinct CDR3 sequences, approximately 20% seen once. These data also featured in a second study, about yellow fever vaccine responses in identical twins.

The sample consisted of CD4+ T cells sorted from blood. The receptors shown here come from a young woman in good health. The CDR3 runs from the conserved cysteine through the conserved F or W. The order of the fields is clone size, J gene, D gene, V gene, CDR3 DNA, CDR3 protein. The D gene is left open where the match is weak. Some rows have no size entry. The others give once, few or many, or a class for an expanded clone.

few TRBJ2-1 - TRBV5-1 TGCGCCAGCAATACCTTACTAGGCGATGAGCAGTTCTTC CASNTLLGDEQFF
- TRBJ2-5 TRBD2 TRBV5-1 TGCGCCAGCAGCCCCGGCGTAGCGGGAAGGGGGGAGACCCAGTACTTC CASSPGVAGRGETQYF
few TRBJ1-4 - TRBV20-1 TGCAGTGCTGCCACACGGGCGGATAATGAAAAACTGTTTTTT CSAATRADNEKLFF
- TRBJ2-5 - TRBV24-1 TGTGCCACCAGTGTTTGGACAGACCAAGAGACCCAGTACTTC CATSVWTDQETQYF
- TRBJ2-7 TRBD1 TRBV6-5 TGTGCCAGCAGTCACCCGGGACAGGGGGACGAGCAGTACTTC CASSHPGQGDEQYF
- TRBJ1-4 - TRBV18 TGTGCCAGCACCCGTACAGCGGAGGGGGAAAAACTGTTTTTT CASTRTAEGEKLFF
few TRBJ1-1 - TRBV7-8 TGTGCCAGCAGCCCCCGGCTTAAAGAAGCTTTCTTT CASSPRLKEAFF
many TRBJ2-7 - TRBV5-1 TGCGCCAGCAGCTTTACACCCCAGGGTTACGAGCAGTACTTC CASSFTPQGYEQYF
- TRBJ1-1 TRBD1 TRBV2 TGTGCCAGCAGCCTACAGGGGGTCAGCACTGAAGCTTTCTTT CASSLQGVSTEAFF
- TRBJ2-3 - TRBV18 TGTGCCAGCTCATCCGGGGCCGGGACAGATACGCAGTATTTT CASSSGAGTDTQYF
few TRBJ2-3 - TRBV5-1 TGCGCCAGCAGCTACGATTCGGGGGCGAGGACAGATACGCAGTATTTT CASSYDSGARTDTQYF
- TRBJ2-1 TRBD1 TRBV20-1 TGCAGTGCTAGAGATTCGACAGGGCATCGGGATGAGCAGTTCTTC CSARDSTGHRDEQFF
- TRBJ1-1 TRBD1 TRBV10-3 TGTGCCATCGCCGACAGGGGTGGCACTGAAGCTTTCTTT CAIADRGGTEAFF
- TRBJ2-2 - TRBV2 TGTGCCAGCAGTGCGGGTGGGGGCCGAAGAGCCGGGGAGCTGTTTTTT CASSAGGGRRAGELFF
- TRBJ2-2 - TRBV12-3/TRBV12-4 TGTGCCAGCAGAAGACAACTCGCGAACACCGGGGAGCTGTTTTTT CASRRQLANTGELFF
many TRBJ2-1 - TRBV5-1 TGTGCCAGCAGCTTGTCAAATGAGCAGTTCTTC CASSLSNEQFF
- TRBJ2-1 TRBD1 TRBV7-7 TGTGCCAGCAGCGTAGGGGGCAGCGGATCCTCCTACAATGAGCAGTTCTTC CASSVGGSGSSYNEQFF
- TRBJ2-5 - TRBV2 TGTGCCAGCAGTGTAAACAGCCACCAAGAGACCCAGTACTTC CASSVNSHQETQYF
few TRBJ2-2 - TRBV18 TGTGCCAGCTCACTACGAAACCCCGGGACACACGCCGGCACCGGGGAGCTGTTTTTT CASSLRNPGTHAGTGELFF
few TRBJ2-6 - TRBV20-1 TGCAGTGTCCAATCTGGGGCCAACGTCCTGACTTTC CSVQSGANVLTF